These 9 T cell receptor delta chains originate from one sample sequenced in a study of gamma-delta chains in newborns, infants, children (dated by TCRdb to about 2019). Sequencing relied on an Illumina MiSeq. After TCRdb called clones again from the public reads with CATT, rows with identical DNA were merged. In this sample the table shows a few thousand delta-chain clones, approximately 3% of which occur a single time. In total, the top ten clones hold approximately 15% of the sample. The sample consisted of blood. Receptor source: a child who was a newborn, infant or young child, either healthy, febrile or measles-vaccinated (not recorded which).

This clone has more than one count but fewer than ten. TCRdb's protein, taken from a much larger clone, differs from this DNA's translation at residue 10, likely owing to a read error; the protein displayed comes from the DNA. This chain uses TRDV2 with TRDJ3, with D maybe TRDD3 (6 bases). The CDR3 is 17 amino acids. Germline V gene data show CDR1 as GEAIGNYY and CDR2 as EKD. The CDR3 loop is CACDTGGRSRDTRQMFF. CDR3 DNA sequence: TGTGCCTGTGACACTGGGGGCCGCTCCCGGGACACCCGACAGATGTTTTTC.

This clone is termed large. Different DNA sequences within this sample yield the same CDR3. The rearrangement links TRDV2 to TRDJ3; a possible D gene is TRDD3 (5 bases). V lost 3 bases to trimming and J lost 1 base, with 18 bases between them. The CDR3 sequence is 19 residues long. CDR1 GEAIGNYY and CDR2 EKD come from the germline V gene. CDR3 coding DNA: TGTGCCTGTGACCCGAAGGGGGTTTCCATATCCTGGGACACCCGACAGATGTTTTTC. The encoded protein is CACDPKGVSISWDTRQMFF.

This clone was picked up many times. A much larger clone differs from this one at a single base, so this may be a read error. The rearrangement uses TRDV2 and TRDJ2, with 8 bases fitting TRDD3. Unmatched junction bases numbered 4, after V lost 3 bases and J lost 5 bases. This CDR3 region has 14 residues. Germline V gene data show CDR1 as GEAIGNYY and CDR2 as EKD. DNA for the CDR3: TGTGCCTGTGACGTACTGGGGGCTACAGCACAACTCTTCTTT. Residues: CACDVLGATAQLFF.

This clone was counted only a few times. The rearrangement uses TRDV1 and TRDJ1, with TRDD3 matching over 11 bases. V was pared by 1 base and J by 4 bases, with 8 bases of the junction left unmatched. The CDR3 is 17 residues long. Germline lookup yields CDR1 TSWWSYY and CDR2 QGS. In DNA, the CDR3 is TGTGCTCTTGGGGAACATAGTCTACTGGGGGATAACGATAAACTCATCTTT. This codes for CALGEHSLLGDNDKLIF.

This clone has a handful of counts. Translating this DNA gives a protein that differs at residue 6 from the TCRdb one, which belongs to a much larger clone; a read error is likely, and the protein shown is this translation. The rearrangement uses TRDV2 and TRDJ2; 8 bases line up with TRDD3. CDR1 and CDR2 from the germline V gene are GEAIGNYY and EKD. Unmatched junction bases numbered 7, after V lost 1 base and J lost 4 bases. The CDR3 length is 16 residues. CDR3 amino acids: CACDTRGIRGTAQLFF. In DNA form, the CDR3 reads TGTGCCTGTGACACGAGAGGGATACGCGGGACAGCACAACTCTTCTTT.

This clone was found a few times. Only one base separates this from a far larger clonotype, so it likely reflects a read error. The chain recombines TRDV2 with TRDJ2, with TRDD3 matching 10 bases. The CDR3 sequence is 18 residues long. Germline V gene sequence: CDR1 GEAIGNYY, CDR2 EKD. In DNA form, the CDR3 reads TGTGCCTGTGACACCGGCGGGGGGATACGCGCTTTGGCAGCACAACTCTTCTTT. This sequence encodes CACDTGGGIRALAAQLFF.

With regard to this clone: TCRdb shows a much larger clone's protein in place of this DNA's translation, and the two differ at residue 6, likely through a read error; the protein shown is translated from the DNA. The rearrangement uses TRDV2 and TRDJ1; unclear D gene. The CDR3 has 14 amino acids. The germline V and J ends were trimmed by 0 bases and 2 bases, with 9 bases remaining between them. Germline loops: CDR1 GEAIGNYY, CDR2 EKD. Here the CDR3 DNA reads TGTGCCTGTGACACCTGGGTTGGGACCGATAAACTCATCTTT. It specifies CACDTWVGTDKLIF.

For this clone: TCRdb shows a much larger clone's protein in place of this DNA's translation, and the two differ at residue 12, likely through a read error; the protein shown is translated from the DNA. This chain connects TRDV2 to TRDJ3; 12 nucleotides align to TRDD3. The CDR3 is 19 amino acids. CDR1 and CDR2 from the germline V gene are GEAIGNYY and EKD. V lost 3 bases to trimming and J lost 5 bases; unmatched junction nucleotides: 10. This CDR3 is CACDHVLGDTGRDTRQMFF. The CDR3 DNA is TGTGCCTGTGACCACGTACTGGGGGATACAGGCCGGGACACCCGACAGATGTTTTTC.

As concerns this clone: This likely stems from a read error, as it lies one base from a far larger clone. This chain joins TRDV2 and TRDJ1; 9 bases fit TRDD3. CDR1 and CDR2 (germline): GEAIGNYY, EKD. The CDR3 is 21 amino acids. V gave up 0 bases and J gave up 2 bases; unmatched junction bases: 21. The CDR3 coding sequence is TGTGCCTGTGACACCTCGCCTACTGGGGGAACCTGGGGGGGCCAGACCGATAAACTCATCTTT. This encodes CACDTSPTGGTWGGQTDKLIF.